This record looks at one T cell receptor (beta chain) sequence and its context. Its specificity is unknown. The entry originates in a study of T cell responses to AZD1222 COVID-19 vaccine. The study, taken as a whole, reports: Epitopes outside B.1.351 and B.1.1.7 mutated regions reportedly drew nearly half of spike TCRs. With dominance at 160-218 and 743-854, vaccine-associated CD4 TCRs spanned spike. Donors were largely white British and mainly female; clonal diversity was possibly underestimated.

The length of the CDR3 is 15 residues. Germline V CDR1 and CDR2: SGDLS, YYNGEE. Losses at the gene ends were 3 bases for V and 1 base for J; bases not matched to a gene: 3. Only in-frame clones appear in the TCRdb table, and some are missing; sequencing was by immunoSEQ multiplex PCR. The repertoire has about 94,000 clones, 70% to 90% of them found once; the top ten carry 13%. This chain connects TRBV9 to TRBJ1-1; 10 bases fit TRBD1. The sample here was peripheral blood, taken on day 0 of AZD1222 vaccination. The TCR was taken from an adult in good health. CDR3 coding DNA: TGTGCCAGCAGCGAAAGACAGGGGGCGAACACTGAAGCTTTCTTT. As protein: CASSERQGANTEAFF.